A selection of T cell receptor beta chains follows, all from one sample in a study of cytomegalovirus exposure and HLA in healthy donors. Clones were sequenced by immunoSEQ multiplex PCR, and TCRdb holds only the in-frame ones, with some missing. The data show about 80,000 clones, roughly 65% seen once. The specimen was PBMCs. These receptors originate from a male donor in good health and CMV-seropositive. Each CDR3 is given with its conserved first and last residue.

v_call: TRBV2
j_call: TRBJ1-4
cdr3_aa: CASSSDRGREKLFF

v_call: TRBV10-3
j_call: TRBJ1-4
cdr3_aa: CAISDGHNEKLFF

v_call: TRBV5-1
j_call: TRBJ2-2
cdr3_aa: CSSSSRRGNTGELFF

v_call: TRBV5-6
j_call: TRBJ1-1
cdr3_aa: CASFFRVGTEAFF

v_call: TRBV19
j_call: TRBJ2-7
cdr3_aa: CASSIKGDRSYEQYF

v_call: TRBV11-2
j_call: TRBJ1-5
cdr3_aa: CASSQGLSNQPQHF

v_call: TRBV7-8
j_call: TRBJ1-6
cdr3_aa: CASSPGVNSPLHF

v_call: TRBV2
j_call: TRBJ1-2
cdr3_aa: CAGRRGKWTEDGYTF

v_call: TRBV19
j_call: TRBJ2-7
cdr3_aa: CASRRDSFYEQYF

v_call: TRBV5-4
j_call: TRBJ2-2
cdr3_aa: CASSLGLNTGELFF

v_call: TRBV14
j_call: NA
cdr3_aa: CASSSIAGGPVEQYF

v_call: TRBV4-2
j_call: TRBJ2-1
cdr3_aa: CASSQDKASGINEQFF

v_call: TRBV2
j_call: TRBJ1-1
cdr3_aa: CASSERGTGYTEAFF

v_call: TRBV7-9
j_call: TRBJ2-5
cdr3_aa: CASSPQGQETQYF

v_call: TRBV5-1
j_call: TRBJ1-1
cdr3_aa: CASSMGQKNTEAFF

v_call: TRBV4-3
j_call: TRBJ1-2
cdr3_aa: CASSQEWDRQDGYTF

v_call: TRBV5-4
j_call: TRBJ2-7
cdr3_aa: CASSPRTGQEQYF

v_call: TRBV28
j_call: TRBJ2-5
cdr3_aa: CASSFAGGRQETQYF

v_call: TRBV18
j_call: TRBJ2-4
cdr3_aa: CASSPLDKLTKNIQYF

v_call: TRBV7-2
j_call: TRBJ1-6
cdr3_aa: CASSLEGTRDNSPLHF

v_call: TRBV25-1
j_call: TRBJ1-3
cdr3_aa: CASCPLGGTSGNTIYF

v_call: TRBV19
j_call: TRBJ1-2
cdr3_aa: CASSRGQANYGYTF

v_call: TRBV7-6
j_call: TRBJ2-7
cdr3_aa: CASSLQGGAGSYEQYF

v_call: TRBV5-1
j_call: TRBJ2-1
cdr3_aa: CASSSSGTDWNEQFF

v_call: TRBV9
j_call: TRBJ1-3
cdr3_aa: CASSVGEGNTIYF

v_call: TRBV6-6
j_call: TRBJ2-7
cdr3_aa: CASSYSRGDSYEQYF

v_call: TRBV5-4
j_call: TRBJ1-2
cdr3_aa: CASSSDRKDGYTF

v_call: TRBV6-6
j_call: TRBJ1-3
cdr3_aa: CAGSYSEGGGNTIYF

v_call: TRBV2
j_call: TRBJ1-1
cdr3_aa: CASSSDRRSSWAFF

v_call: TRBV19
j_call: TRBJ1-2
cdr3_aa: CASSSGQGVKGYTF

v_call: TRBV2
j_call: TRBJ2-7
cdr3_aa: CASSESRKLAGPNEQYF

v_call: TRBV2
j_call: TRBJ2-7
cdr3_aa: CASYASRTGESSYEQYF

v_call: TRBV5-3
j_call: TRBJ1-2
cdr3_aa: CARSKDRIYGYPF

v_call: TRBV19
j_call: TRBJ1-6
cdr3_aa: CASSTTGGNSPLHF

v_call: TRBV9
j_call: TRBJ2-1
cdr3_aa: CASSGSRGSYNEQFF

v_call: TRBV13
j_call: TRBJ2-7
cdr3_aa: CASRRGGAKYEQYF

v_call: TRBV11-2
j_call: TRBJ1-1
cdr3_aa: CASSLVGSSLNTEAFF

v_call: TRBV6-1
j_call: TRBJ2-7
cdr3_aa: CAIERGSYEQYF

v_call: TRBV7-2
j_call: TRBJ2-5
cdr3_aa: CASSLTSGSETQYF

v_call: TRBV6-5
j_call: TRBJ2-1
cdr3_aa: CASSVEGRVSEQFF

v_call: TRBV19
j_call: TRBJ2-1
cdr3_aa: CASSIRAERQFF

v_call: TRBV19
j_call: TRBJ2-1
cdr3_aa: CASSTEAGAHYNEQFF

v_call: TRBV5-1
j_call: TRBJ2-7
cdr3_aa: CASSLEPPGQGYEQYF

v_call: TRBV7-2
j_call: TRBJ1-1
cdr3_aa: CASRTPGRDTEAFF

v_call: TRBV6-4
j_call: TRBJ1-1
cdr3_aa: CASSLNRGRRAFF

v_call: TRBV27
j_call: TRBJ2-7
cdr3_aa: CASSLEGVYEQYF

v_call: TRBV12-5
j_call: TRBJ2-2
cdr3_aa: CASGLRQGDTGELFF

v_call: TRBV7-9
j_call: TRBJ2-5
cdr3_aa: CASSPGTVPSETQYF

v_call: TRBV7-9
j_call: TRBJ1-2
cdr3_aa: CASSPLTGNYGYTF

v_call: TRBV5-1
j_call: TRBJ1-2
cdr3_aa: CASSSGGHGYTF

v_call: TRBV7-2
j_call: TRBJ2-2
cdr3_aa: CASSLVSTGELFF

v_call: TRBV18
j_call: TRBJ2-6
cdr3_aa: CASSPRTGGGAGANVLTF

v_call: TRBV5-6
j_call: TRBJ2-3
cdr3_aa: CASSLYWLADTDTQYF

v_call: TRBV4-1
j_call: TRBJ2-7
cdr3_aa: CASSLASVSGYEQYF

v_call: TRBV5-5
j_call: TRBJ2-5
cdr3_aa: CASSLELGRETQYF

v_call: TRBV4-2
j_call: NA
cdr3_aa: CASSQHDRGEQYF

v_call: TRBV15
j_call: TRBJ1-2
cdr3_aa: CATSRGDNNYGYTF

v_call: TRBV10-3
j_call: TRBJ2-3
cdr3_aa: CAISEKTSGTGNTQYF

v_call: TRBV7-9
j_call: TRBJ2-2
cdr3_aa: CASTEGVRDTGELFF

v_call: TRBV7-8
j_call: TRBJ2-3
cdr3_aa: CASSSRQGDTDTQYF